These T cell receptor beta chains were read from a single sample in a study of T cell changes during pregnancy in multiple sclerosis. Sequencing was performed with immunoSEQ multiplex PCR; in TCRdb, only in-frame clones are kept and a portion is missing. Here the sample spans 35,000 to 45,000 clones, around 90% being singletons. The material was CD4+ T cells from peripheral blood mononuclear cells, obtained after pregnancy. These receptors all stem from a female donor with multiple sclerosis, enrolled in a pregnancy study. Each CDR3 is given with its conserved first and last residue. Fields, in order: J gene, V gene, D gene, clone size, CDR3 DNA, CDR3 protein. A D gene is named only where the DNA matches it firmly. The size of a clone is reported for some rows only, either as once, few or many, or as a class for expanded clones.

j_call: TRBJ2-5; v_call: TRBV19; d_call: .; clone_size: .; cdr3_nt: TGTGCCAGTAGTATAAAACTACTCCAAGAGACCCAGTACTTC; cdr3_aa: CASSIKLLQETQYF
j_call: TRBJ2-2; v_call: TRBV9; d_call: .; clone_size: .; cdr3_nt: TGTGCCAGCAGCGTAGGAGGTGCAGCAAACACCGGGGAGCTGTTTTTT; cdr3_aa: CASSVGGAANTGELFF
j_call: TRBJ1-1; v_call: TRBV10-2; d_call: .; clone_size: .; cdr3_nt: TGCGCCAGCAGGGCAGAGGCCGCTCGGGCTTTCTTT; cdr3_aa: CASRAEAARAFF
j_call: TRBJ1-5; v_call: TRBV9; d_call: .; clone_size: .; cdr3_nt: TGTGCCAGCAGCGTGGCTCAGGGGACGCGCAATCAGCCCCAGCATTTT; cdr3_aa: CASSVAQGTRNQPQHF
j_call: TRBJ2-5; v_call: TRBV15; d_call: TRBD1; clone_size: .; cdr3_nt: TGTGCCACCAGCAGAGATCGGGACAGGGAGGAGACCCAGTACTTC; cdr3_aa: CATSRDRDREETQYF
j_call: TRBJ1-2; v_call: TRBV19; d_call: .; clone_size: few; cdr3_nt: TGTGCCAGTAGTATGGCAGGGGCATATGGCTACACCTTC; cdr3_aa: CASSMAGAYGYTF
j_call: TRBJ2-2; v_call: TRBV19; d_call: TRBD2; clone_size: .; cdr3_nt: TGTGCCAGTACTCCCTGGGGCGCTAGCGGGGGGAACACCGGGGAGCTGTTTTTT; cdr3_aa: CASTPWGASGGNTGELFF
j_call: TRBJ1-3; v_call: TRBV6-6; d_call: TRBD1; clone_size: .; cdr3_nt: TGTGCCAGCAGTTGGACAGGGACTGGAAACACCATATATTTT; cdr3_aa: CASSWTGTGNTIYF
j_call: TRBJ2-2; v_call: TRBV12-5; d_call: .; clone_size: .; cdr3_nt: TGTGCTAGTGCCCGACAGGTTACGACCGGGGAGCTGTTTTTT; cdr3_aa: CASARQVTTGELFF
j_call: TRBJ2-7; v_call: TRBV6-5; d_call: .; clone_size: .; cdr3_nt: TGTGCCAGCAGTACCTCCCGGGCCTACGAGCAGTACTTC; cdr3_aa: CASSTSRAYEQYF
j_call: TRBJ1-2; v_call: TRBV18; d_call: .; clone_size: .; cdr3_nt: TGTGCCAGCTCACTCGACAGGCCCGGCTTAGGCTATGGCTACACCTTC; cdr3_aa: CASSLDRPGLGYGYTF
j_call: TRBJ1-2; v_call: TRBV6-5; d_call: TRBD1; clone_size: .; cdr3_nt: TGTGCCAGCAGTTACATGCGACAGGGGTACGATGGCTACACCTTC; cdr3_aa: CASSYMRQGYDGYTF
j_call: TRBJ2-7; v_call: TRBV5-1; d_call: .; clone_size: .; cdr3_nt: TGCGCCAGCCGGTCTTCGGGCGAGCAGTACTTC; cdr3_aa: CASRSSGEQYF
j_call: TRBJ1-5; v_call: TRBV2; d_call: TRBD1; clone_size: .; cdr3_nt: TGTGCCAGCAGCCCCGGGACAGGGGGCTATCAGCCCCAGCATTTT; cdr3_aa: CASSPGTGGYQPQHF
j_call: TRBJ1-1; v_call: TRBV16; d_call: .; clone_size: .; cdr3_nt: TGTGCCAGCAGCCGATTGGGGGGTGACACTGAAGCTTTCTTT; cdr3_aa: CASSRLGGDTEAFF
j_call: TRBJ1-2; v_call: TRBV19; d_call: .; clone_size: .; cdr3_nt: TGTGCCAGTATTCGTCGGGGGGCGAGCTATGGCTACACCTTC; cdr3_aa: CASIRRGASYGYTF
j_call: TRBJ1-2; v_call: TRBV30; d_call: .; clone_size: few; cdr3_nt: TGTGCCTGGAGTCAACAGGGACGGGGAGGCTACACCTTC; cdr3_aa: CAWSQQGRGGYTF
j_call: TRBJ1-4; v_call: TRBV19; d_call: .; clone_size: few; cdr3_nt: TGTGCCAGTAGGACTGACGGAGCAACTAATGAAAAACTGTTTTTT; cdr3_aa: CASRTDGATNEKLFF
j_call: TRBJ2-2; v_call: TRBV11-2; d_call: .; clone_size: .; cdr3_nt: TGTGCCAGCAGCTTAGCGGTGAACACCGGGGAGCTGTTTTTT; cdr3_aa: CASSLAVNTGELFF
j_call: TRBJ1-4; v_call: TRBV2; d_call: .; clone_size: .; cdr3_nt: TGTGCCTCCGCCGGGGATAATGAAAAACTGTTTTTT; cdr3_aa: CASAGDNEKLFF
j_call: TRBJ1-4; v_call: TRBV2; d_call: TRBD1; clone_size: .; cdr3_nt: TGTGCCAGCCTTAACAGGGGACGGACTAATGAAAAACTGTTTTTT; cdr3_aa: CASLNRGRTNEKLFF
j_call: TRBJ1-2; v_call: TRBV7-9; d_call: .; clone_size: .; cdr3_nt: TGTGCCAGCCAGGGGCGATTCTATGGCTACACCTTC; cdr3_aa: CASQGRFYGYTF
j_call: TRBJ2-1; v_call: TRBV27; d_call: TRBD1; clone_size: .; cdr3_nt: TGTGCCAGCAGTTTAATCCCGGGACAGGGGCTTGTAGACTCCTACAATGAGCAGTTCTTC; cdr3_aa: CASSLIPGQGLVDSYNEQFF
j_call: TRBJ2-7; v_call: TRBV5-4; d_call: .; clone_size: .; cdr3_nt: TGTGCCAGCAGCCCTAGGTACAGGGCCTACGAGCAGTACTTC; cdr3_aa: CASSPRYRAYEQYF
j_call: TRBJ2-1; v_call: TRBV27; d_call: TRBD2; clone_size: .; cdr3_nt: TGTGCCAGCAGTTTATATCCGCGGGGGGGCCGGGGTGAGCAGTTCTTC; cdr3_aa: CASSLYPRGGRGEQFF
j_call: TRBJ1-4; v_call: TRBV9; d_call: .; clone_size: .; cdr3_nt: TGTGCCAGCAGCGTAGACGGGGTGCAGTATGAAAAACTGTTTTTT; cdr3_aa: CASSVDGVQYEKLFF
j_call: TRBJ2-7; v_call: TRBV19; d_call: TRBD2; clone_size: .; cdr3_nt: TGTGCCAGTAGTAAGCGAGCTAGCGGGGGCTTCTACGAGCAGTACTTC; cdr3_aa: CASSKRASGGFYEQYF
j_call: TRBJ2-2; v_call: TRBV5-1; d_call: .; clone_size: .; cdr3_nt: TGCGCCAGCAGCCAAGATTACAGCTCCACCGGGGAGCTGTTTTTT; cdr3_aa: CASSQDYSSTGELFF
j_call: TRBJ2-3; v_call: TRBV7-9; d_call: TRBD2; clone_size: .; cdr3_nt: TGTGCCAGCAGCTCCCTACTGCGGGGGGCCACAGATACGCAGTATTTT; cdr3_aa: CASSSLLRGATDTQYF
j_call: TRBJ1-1; v_call: TRBV7-3; d_call: .; clone_size: .; cdr3_nt: TGTGCCAGCAGCTTAAAGAGGGACACTGAAGCTTTCTTT; cdr3_aa: CASSLKRDTEAFF
j_call: TRBJ2-7; v_call: TRBV5-1; d_call: .; clone_size: .; cdr3_nt: TGCGCCAGCAGCTTGGACAACTACGAGCAGTACTTC; cdr3_aa: CASSLDNYEQYF
j_call: TRBJ2-2; v_call: TRBV10-3; d_call: .; clone_size: .; cdr3_nt: TGTGCCATCAGTGATAGGCGGGGCCCCCATCCCGGGGAGCTGTTTTTT; cdr3_aa: CAISDRRGPHPGELFF
j_call: TRBJ2-3; v_call: TRBV28; d_call: TRBD2; clone_size: .; cdr3_nt: TGTGCCAGCCCTCCCCGACTAGCGGGCACAGATACGCAGTATTTT; cdr3_aa: CASPPRLAGTDTQYF
j_call: TRBJ1-2; v_call: TRBV9; d_call: TRBD1; clone_size: .; cdr3_nt: TGTGCCAGCAGCGTTGGGCCGAGGGACAGGCCCTCGGGCTACACCTTC; cdr3_aa: CASSVGPRDRPSGYTF
j_call: TRBJ2-3; v_call: TRBV10-3; d_call: TRBD2; clone_size: .; cdr3_nt: TGTGCCATCAGTGTGATAGGGGAGGGAGCGCAGTATTTT; cdr3_aa: CAISVIGEGAQYF
j_call: TRBJ1-1; v_call: TRBV5-1; d_call: TRBD1; clone_size: .; cdr3_nt: TGCGCCAGCAGCCCCAGCCCGACAGGGGTTATGGTAGCTTTCTTT; cdr3_aa: CASSPSPTGVMVAFF
j_call: TRBJ2-1; v_call: TRBV7-9; d_call: .; clone_size: .; cdr3_nt: TGTGCCAGCAGCTTAGGCGCGGTCGGGGGAAATGAGCAGTTCTTC; cdr3_aa: CASSLGAVGGNEQFF
j_call: TRBJ2-5; v_call: TRBV9; d_call: .; clone_size: once; cdr3_nt: TGTGCCAGCAGCGTAGGCAGGGGCCAAGAGACCCAGTACTTC; cdr3_aa: CASSVGRGQETQYF
j_call: TRBJ1-2; v_call: TRBV6-5; d_call: .; clone_size: .; cdr3_nt: TGTGCCAGCAGTCCGGACATGTACTATGGCTACACCTTC; cdr3_aa: CASSPDMYYGYTF
j_call: TRBJ1-1; v_call: TRBV5-1; d_call: .; clone_size: .; cdr3_nt: TGCGCCAGCAGCAGTAGGGCGGGACCTGAAGCTTTCTTT; cdr3_aa: CASSSRAGPEAFF
j_call: TRBJ2-1; v_call: TRBV10-3; d_call: TRBD2; clone_size: .; cdr3_nt: TGTGCCATCAGCCAGGGACTAGCGGGGGGGCGGGTGCAGTTCTTC; cdr3_aa: CAISQGLAGGRVQFF
j_call: TRBJ1-6; v_call: TRBV9; d_call: .; clone_size: .; cdr3_nt: TGTGCCAGCAGCGTAGCTGAGATCTGGAATTCACCCCTCCACTTT; cdr3_aa: CASSVAEIWNSPLHF
j_call: TRBJ2-3; v_call: TRBV19; d_call: .; clone_size: .; cdr3_nt: TGTGCCACTGGCCCAAGAAGAGATACGCAGTATTTT; cdr3_aa: CATGPRRDTQYF
j_call: TRBJ1-1; v_call: TRBV28; d_call: .; clone_size: .; cdr3_nt: TGTGCCAGCAGTCCCCCCGGGGGAGGCACTGAAGCTTTCTTT; cdr3_aa: CASSPPGGGTEAFF